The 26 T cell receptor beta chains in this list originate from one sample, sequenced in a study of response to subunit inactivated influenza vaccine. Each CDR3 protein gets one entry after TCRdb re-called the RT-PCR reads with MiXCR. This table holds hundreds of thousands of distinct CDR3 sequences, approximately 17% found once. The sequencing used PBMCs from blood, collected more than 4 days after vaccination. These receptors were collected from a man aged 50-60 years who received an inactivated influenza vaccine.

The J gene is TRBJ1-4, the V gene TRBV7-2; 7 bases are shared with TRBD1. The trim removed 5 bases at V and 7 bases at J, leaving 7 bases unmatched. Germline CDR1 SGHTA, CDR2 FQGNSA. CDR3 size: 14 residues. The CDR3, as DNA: TGTGCCAGCAGCGAACAGGGGCGGGGTGAAAAACTGTTTTTT. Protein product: CASSEQGRGEKLFF. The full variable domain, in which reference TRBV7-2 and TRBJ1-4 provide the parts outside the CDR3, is GAGVSQSPSNKVTEKGKDVELRCDPISGHTALYWYRQSLGQGLEFLIYFQGNSAPDKSGLPSDRFSAERTGGSVSTLTIQRTQQEDSAVYLCASSEQGRGEKLFFGSGTQLSVL.

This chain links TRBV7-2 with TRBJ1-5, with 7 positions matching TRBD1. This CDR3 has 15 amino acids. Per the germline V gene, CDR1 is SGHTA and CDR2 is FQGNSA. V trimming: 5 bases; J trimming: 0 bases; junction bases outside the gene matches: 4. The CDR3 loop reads CASSRRQGSNQPQHF. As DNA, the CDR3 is TGTGCCAGCAGCCGACGACAGGGTAGCAATCAGCCCCAGCATTTT.

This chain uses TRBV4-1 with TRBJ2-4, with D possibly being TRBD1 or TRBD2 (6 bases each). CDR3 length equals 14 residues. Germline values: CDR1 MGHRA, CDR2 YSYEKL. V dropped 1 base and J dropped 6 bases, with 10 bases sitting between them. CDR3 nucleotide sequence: TGCGCCAGCAGCCAAGTAGGGGGGAGAAACATTCAGTACTTC. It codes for CASSQVGGRNIQYF.

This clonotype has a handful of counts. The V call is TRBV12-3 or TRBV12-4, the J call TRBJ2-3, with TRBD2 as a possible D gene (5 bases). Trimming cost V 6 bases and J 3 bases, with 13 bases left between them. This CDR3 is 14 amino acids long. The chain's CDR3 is CASRAVSGTDTQYF. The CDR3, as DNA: TGTGCCAGCAGGGCAGTATCGGGGACAGATACGCAGTATTTT.

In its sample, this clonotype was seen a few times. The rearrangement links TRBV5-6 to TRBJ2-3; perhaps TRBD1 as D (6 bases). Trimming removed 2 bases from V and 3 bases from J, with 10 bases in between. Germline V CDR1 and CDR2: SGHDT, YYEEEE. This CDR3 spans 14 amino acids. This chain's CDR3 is CASSFEGETDTQYF. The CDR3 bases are TGTGCCAGCAGCTTTGAGGGGGAGACAGATACGCAGTATTTT.

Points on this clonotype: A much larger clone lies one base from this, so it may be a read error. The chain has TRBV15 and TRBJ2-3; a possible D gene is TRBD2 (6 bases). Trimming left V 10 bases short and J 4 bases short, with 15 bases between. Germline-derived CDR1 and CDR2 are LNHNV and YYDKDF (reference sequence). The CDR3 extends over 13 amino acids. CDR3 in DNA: TGTGCCAGCACTAGCTGGAGGGCAGATACGCAGTATTTT. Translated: CASTSWRADTQYF.

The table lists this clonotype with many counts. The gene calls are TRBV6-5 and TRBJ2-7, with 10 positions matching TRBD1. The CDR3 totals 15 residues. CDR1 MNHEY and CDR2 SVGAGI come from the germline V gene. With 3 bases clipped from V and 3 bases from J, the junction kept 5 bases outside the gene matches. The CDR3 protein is CASSYGDRGLYEQYF. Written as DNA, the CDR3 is TGTGCCAGCAGTTATGGGGACAGGGGACTCTACGAGCAGTACTTC.

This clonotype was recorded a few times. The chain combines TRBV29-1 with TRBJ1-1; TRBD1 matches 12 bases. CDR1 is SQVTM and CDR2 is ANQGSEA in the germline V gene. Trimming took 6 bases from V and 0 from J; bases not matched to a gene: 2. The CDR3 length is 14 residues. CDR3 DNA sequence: TGCAGCGTGGGACAGGGGGCGGTGAACACTGAAGCTTTCTTT. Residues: CSVGQGAVNTEAFF.

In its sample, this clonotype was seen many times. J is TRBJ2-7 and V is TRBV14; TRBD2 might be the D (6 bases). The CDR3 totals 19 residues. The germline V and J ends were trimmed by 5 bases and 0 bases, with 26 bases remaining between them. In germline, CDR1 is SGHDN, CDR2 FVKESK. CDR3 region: CASSTSPFVPGPSSYEQYF. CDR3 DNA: TGTGCCAGCAGCACTAGCCCCTTCGTCCCGGGTCCGAGCTCCTACGAGCAGTACTTC.

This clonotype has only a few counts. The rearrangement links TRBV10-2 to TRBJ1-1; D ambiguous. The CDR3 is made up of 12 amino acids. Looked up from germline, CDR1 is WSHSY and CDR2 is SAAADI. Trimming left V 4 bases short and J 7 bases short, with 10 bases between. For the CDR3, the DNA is TGCGCCAGCAGTGTTCAAGGGTTTGAAGCTTTCTTT. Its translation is CASSVQGFEAFF.

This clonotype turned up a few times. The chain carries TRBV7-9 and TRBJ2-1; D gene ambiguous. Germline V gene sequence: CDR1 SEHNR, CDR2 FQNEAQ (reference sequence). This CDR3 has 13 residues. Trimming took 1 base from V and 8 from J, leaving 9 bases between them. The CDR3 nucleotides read TGTGCCAGCAGCTTAGGGGCGTACCATGAGCAGTTCTTC. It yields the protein CASSLGAYHEQFF.

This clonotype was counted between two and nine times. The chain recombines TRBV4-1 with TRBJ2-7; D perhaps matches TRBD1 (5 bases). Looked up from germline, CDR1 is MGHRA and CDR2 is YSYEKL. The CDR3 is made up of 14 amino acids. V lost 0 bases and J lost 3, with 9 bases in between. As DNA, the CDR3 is TGCGCCAGCAGCCAAGATCAGGGTCTCTACGAGCAGTACTTC. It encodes CASSQDQGLYEQYF.

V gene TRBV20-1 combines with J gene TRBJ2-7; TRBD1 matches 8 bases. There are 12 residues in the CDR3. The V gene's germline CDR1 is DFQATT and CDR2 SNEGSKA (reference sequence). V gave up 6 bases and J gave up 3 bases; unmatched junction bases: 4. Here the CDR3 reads CSATGQDYEQYF. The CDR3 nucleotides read TGCAGTGCCACGGGACAGGACTACGAGCAGTACTTC.

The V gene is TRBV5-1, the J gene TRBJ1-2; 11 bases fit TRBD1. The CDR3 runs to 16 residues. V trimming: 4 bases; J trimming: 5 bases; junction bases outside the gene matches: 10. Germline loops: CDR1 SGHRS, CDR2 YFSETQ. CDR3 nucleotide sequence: TGCGCCAGCAGCCCACGACCCGGGACAGGGGGGTATGGCTACACCTTC. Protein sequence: CASSPRPGTGGYGYTF.

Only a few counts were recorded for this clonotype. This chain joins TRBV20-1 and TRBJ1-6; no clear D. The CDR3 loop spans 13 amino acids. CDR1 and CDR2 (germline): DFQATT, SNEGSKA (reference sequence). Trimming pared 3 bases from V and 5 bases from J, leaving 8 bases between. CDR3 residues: CSARDLDNSPLHF. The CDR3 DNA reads TGCAGTGCTAGGGACTTGGATAATTCACCCCTCCACTTT.

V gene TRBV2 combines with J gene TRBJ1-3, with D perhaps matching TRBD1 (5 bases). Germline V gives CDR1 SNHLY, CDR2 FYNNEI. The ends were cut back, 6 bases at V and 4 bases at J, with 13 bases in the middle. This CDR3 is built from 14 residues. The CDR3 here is CASRGPAEGNTIYF. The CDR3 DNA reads TGTGCCAGCAGGGGGCCTGCGGAGGGAAACACCATATATTTT.

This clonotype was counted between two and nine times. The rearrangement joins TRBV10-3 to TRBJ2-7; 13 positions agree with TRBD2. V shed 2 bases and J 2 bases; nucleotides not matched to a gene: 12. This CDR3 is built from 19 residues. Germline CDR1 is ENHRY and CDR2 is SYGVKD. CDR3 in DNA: TGTGCCATCAGTGAGCCGGGACTAGCGGGAAGAGGGCTTACCTACGAGCAGTACTTC. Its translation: CAISEPGLAGRGLTYEQYF.

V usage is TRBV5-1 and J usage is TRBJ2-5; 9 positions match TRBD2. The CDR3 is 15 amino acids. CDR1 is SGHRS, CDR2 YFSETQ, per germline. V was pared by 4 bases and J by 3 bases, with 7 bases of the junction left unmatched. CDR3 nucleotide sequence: TGCGCCAGCAGCCCGCTAGCGGGATACAAAGAGACCCAGTACTTC. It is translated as CASSPLAGYKETQYF.

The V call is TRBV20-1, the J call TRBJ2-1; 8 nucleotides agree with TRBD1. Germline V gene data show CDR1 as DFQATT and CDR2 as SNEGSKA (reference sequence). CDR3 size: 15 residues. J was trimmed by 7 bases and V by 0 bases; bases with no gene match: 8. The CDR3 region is CSARDWSRGRNEQFF. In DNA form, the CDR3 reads TGCAGTGCTAGAGATTGGTCCAGGGGGCGTAATGAGCAGTTCTTC.

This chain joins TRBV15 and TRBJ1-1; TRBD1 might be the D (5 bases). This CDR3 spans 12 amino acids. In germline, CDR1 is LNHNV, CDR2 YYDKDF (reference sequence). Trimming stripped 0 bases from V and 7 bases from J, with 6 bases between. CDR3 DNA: TGTGCCACCAGCAGAGACAGGGTTGAAGCTTTCTTT. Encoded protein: CATSRDRVEAFF.

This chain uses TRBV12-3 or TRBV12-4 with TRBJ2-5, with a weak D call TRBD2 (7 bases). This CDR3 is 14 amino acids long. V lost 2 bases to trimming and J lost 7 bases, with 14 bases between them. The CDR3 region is CASSLRRGPRTQYF. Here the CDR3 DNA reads TGTGCCAGCAGTTTAAGGCGGGGGCCGAGGACCCAGTACTTC.

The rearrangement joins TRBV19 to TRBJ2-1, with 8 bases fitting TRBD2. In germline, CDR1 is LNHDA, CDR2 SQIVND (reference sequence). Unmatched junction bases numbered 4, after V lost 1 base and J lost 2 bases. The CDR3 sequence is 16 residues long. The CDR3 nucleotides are TGTGCCAGTAGTATAGTTACTAGCGGCACCTACAATGAGCAGTTCTTC. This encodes CASSIVTSGTYNEQFF.

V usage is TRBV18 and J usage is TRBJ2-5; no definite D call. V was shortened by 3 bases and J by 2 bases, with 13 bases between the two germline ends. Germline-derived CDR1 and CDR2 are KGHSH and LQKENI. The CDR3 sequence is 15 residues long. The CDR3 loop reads CASSPLPRNQETQYF. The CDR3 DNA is TGTGCCAGCTCACCGCTGCCCCGGAATCAAGAGACCCAGTACTTC.

The CDR3, as DNA: TGTGCCAGCAGCCGGACAGGGCGGAACACTGAAGCTTTCTTT. Encoded protein: CASSRTGRNTEAFF. The chain recombines TRBV7-2 with TRBJ1-1, with TRBD1 identical over 8 bases. Germline V gene lookup returns CDR1 SGHTA and CDR2 FQGNSA. V shed 5 bases and J 1 base; nucleotides not matched to a gene: 3. This CDR3 contains 14 residues.

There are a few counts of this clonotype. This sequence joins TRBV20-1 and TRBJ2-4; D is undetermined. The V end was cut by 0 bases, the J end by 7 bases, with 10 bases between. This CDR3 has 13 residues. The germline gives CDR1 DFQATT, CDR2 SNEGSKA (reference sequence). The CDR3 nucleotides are TGCAGTGCTAGAGAAATTATGGGGAACATTCAGTACTTC. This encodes CSAREIMGNIQYF.

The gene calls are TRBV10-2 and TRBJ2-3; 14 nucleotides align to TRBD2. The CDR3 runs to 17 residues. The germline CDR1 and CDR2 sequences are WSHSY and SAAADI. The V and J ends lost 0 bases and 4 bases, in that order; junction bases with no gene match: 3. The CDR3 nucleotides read TGCGCCAGCAGTGAGTCTTGGACTAGCGGGGGGTCAGATACGCAGTATTTT. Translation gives CASSESWTSGGSDTQYF.